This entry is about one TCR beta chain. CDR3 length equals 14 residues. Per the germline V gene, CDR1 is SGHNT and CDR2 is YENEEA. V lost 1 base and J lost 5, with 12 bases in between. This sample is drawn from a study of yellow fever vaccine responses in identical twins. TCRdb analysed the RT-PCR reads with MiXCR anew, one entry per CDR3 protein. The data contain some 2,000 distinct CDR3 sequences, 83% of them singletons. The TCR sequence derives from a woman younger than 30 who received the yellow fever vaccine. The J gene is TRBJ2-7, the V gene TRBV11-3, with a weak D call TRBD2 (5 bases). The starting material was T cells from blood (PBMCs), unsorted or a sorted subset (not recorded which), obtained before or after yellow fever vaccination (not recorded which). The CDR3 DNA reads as TGTGCCAGCAGCTTAGGAGGAGTGGGAGACGAGCAGTACGTC. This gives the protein CASSLGGVGDEQYV.